The clone carrying this T cell receptor beta chain was seen just once. The antigen remains undetermined. The data were obtained in a study of CD8+ T cells in alopecia areata. At the level of the study: For 6 to 18 months, tofacitinib was taken, and 6 months off drug followed. General study findings and limits: Normal-skin resident alphabeta T cells also appear among scalp sample sequences.

CDR1 and CDR2 (germline): GTSNPN, SVGIG (reference sequence). The CDR3 loop spans 13 amino acids. Trimming shortened V by 7 bases and J by 1 base, and 8 bases separated the two germline ends. It was from PBMCs that CD4+ and CD8+ T cells were sorted. Following extraction, RNA underwent reverse transcription to cDNA, which served as the sequencing template. Repertoires were generated with immunoSEQ multiplex PCR, while TCRdb's copy carries only in-frame clones and drops some. The table includes 150,000 to 160,000 clones, more than 45% detected once. The sequence was collected from a human donor with alopecia areata. The chain is built from TRBV30 and TRBJ2-6; D uncertain. The sequencing used CD8+ T cells sorted from blood, collected at week 0. Here the CDR3 DNA reads TGTGCCTCGCTAGGGTCTGGGGCCAACGTCCTGACTTTC. Encoded protein: CASLGSGANVLTF.